This record looks at one T cell receptor (beta chain) sequence and its context. Its antigen is as yet unknown. The junction had 2 bases not matched to a gene; V was cut back by 5 bases and J by 1 base. Germline values: CDR1 MRHNA, CDR2 SNTAGT. There are 14 residues in the CDR3. Sequencing used immunoSEQ multiplex PCR; TCRdb keeps in-frame clones, though not all of them. The sample includes about 160,000 clones, around 90% of them seen just once. This sample stems from a study of T cell responses to AZD1222 COVID-19 vaccine. Study-wide findings and caveats: Donors skewed white British and female; clonal diversity was possibly underestimated.

Sequences were derived from peripheral blood, sampled 28 days after the second AZD1222 dose. The chain joins TRBV6-4 to TRBJ2-1, with 7 bases that match TRBD1. This receptor was identified in an adult who received the AZD1222 COVID-19 vaccine. CDR3 in amino acids: CASSKGQSYNEQFF. CDR3 nucleotide sequence: TGTGCCAGCAGTAAGGGACAGTCCTACAATGAGCAGTTCTTC.